These 7 T cell receptor beta chains share one sample of origin, sequenced in a study of T cells expressing NK-cell markers. For each CDR3 protein, TCRdb gives one entry from its re-call of the 5' RACE reads, without DNA. The sample has 350,000 to 500,000 distinct CDR3 sequences, and its top ten clones hold about 7.1%. Sequencing was carried out using blood T cells: a sorted CD56 or NKG2C T cell subset, CD4+ or CD8+ T cells, or bulk PBMC T cells (not recorded which). The origin of the receptors is a woman aged 18-69 years in good health.

The rearrangement links TRBV9 to TRBJ2-7. Germline V gives CDR1 SGDLS, CDR2 YYNGEE. This CDR3 spans 13 amino acids. CDR3 residues: CASSVYPSYEQYF. The full variable domain, in which reference TRBV9 and TRBJ2-7 provide the parts outside the CDR3, is DSGVTQTPKHLITATGQRVTLRCSPRSGDLSVYWYQQSLDQGLQFLIQYYNGEERAKGNILERFSAQQFPDLHSELNLSSLELGDSALYFCASSVYPSYEQYFGPGTRLTVT.

This chain connects TRBV6-5 to TRBJ2-1; TCRdb calls TRBD1, which cannot be checked without DNA. The CDR3 contains 16 residues. The germline gives CDR1 MNHEY, CDR2 SVGAGI. The CDR3 spells CASSYGGGGELIEQFF.

The genes are TRBV20-1 and TRBJ2-1; TCRdb's assignment of TRBD2 cannot be checked, as there is no DNA. Germline V gene lookup returns CDR1 DFQATT and CDR2 SNEGSKA (reference sequence). This CDR3 region has 15 residues. The CDR3 sequence: CSAIVLAGGRNEQFF.

The J gene is TRBJ1-2, the V gene TRBV23-1; the TCRdb D gene call, TRBD1, has no DNA to confirm it. TRBV23-1 is an ORF, with its function uncertain. CDR3 length: 22 residues. This CDR3 is CASSLPVAKGPRPRTTTWGYTF.

V is TRBV14 and J is TRBJ2-1; absent DNA, TCRdb's TRBD1 call cannot be checked. Looked up from germline, CDR1 is SGHDN and CDR2 is FVKESK. The CDR3 is 11 amino acids. CDR3 sequence: CASSQDRERFF.

J is TRBJ1-6 and V is TRBV24-1; the D call of TRBD1 rests on TCRdb alone, since no DNA is present to check it. The CDR3 length is 14 residues. Germline-derived CDR1 and CDR2 are KGHDR and SFDVKD. CDR3 in amino acids: CATSTGTGFIPLHF.

The rearrangement uses TRBV7-2 and TRBJ2-3; TCRdb picks TRBD2, but there is no DNA to check that call. The CDR3 spans 12 residues. The germline CDR1 and CDR2 sequences are SGHTA and FQGNSA. The CDR3 sequence is CASSQRSGTQYF. Combining the CDR3 with reference TRBV7-2 and TRBJ2-3 gives the whole variable domain GAGVSQSPSNKVTEKGKDVELRCDPISGHTALYWYRQSLGQGLEFLIYFQGNSAPDKSGLPSDRFSAERTGGSVSTLTIQRTQQEDSAVYLCASSQRSGTQYFGPGTRLTVL.